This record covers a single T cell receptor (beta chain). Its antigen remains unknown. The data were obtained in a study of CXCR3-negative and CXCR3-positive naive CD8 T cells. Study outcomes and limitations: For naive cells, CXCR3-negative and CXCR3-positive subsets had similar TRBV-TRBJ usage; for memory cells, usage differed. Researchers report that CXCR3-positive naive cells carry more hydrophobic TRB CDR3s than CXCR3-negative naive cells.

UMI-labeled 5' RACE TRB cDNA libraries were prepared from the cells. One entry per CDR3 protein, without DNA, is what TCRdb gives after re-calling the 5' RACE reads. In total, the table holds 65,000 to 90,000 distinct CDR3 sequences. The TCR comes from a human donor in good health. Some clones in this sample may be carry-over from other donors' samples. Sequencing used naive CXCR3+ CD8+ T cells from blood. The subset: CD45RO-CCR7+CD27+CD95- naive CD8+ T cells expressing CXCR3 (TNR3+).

This chain's CDR3 is CASSSVDSWYYEQYF. The V gene is TRBV28, the J gene TRBJ2-7; TCRdb returns TRBD2, unconfirmable since there is no DNA. The germline CDR1 and CDR2 sequences are MDHEN and SYDVKM. The CDR3 extends over 15 amino acids.